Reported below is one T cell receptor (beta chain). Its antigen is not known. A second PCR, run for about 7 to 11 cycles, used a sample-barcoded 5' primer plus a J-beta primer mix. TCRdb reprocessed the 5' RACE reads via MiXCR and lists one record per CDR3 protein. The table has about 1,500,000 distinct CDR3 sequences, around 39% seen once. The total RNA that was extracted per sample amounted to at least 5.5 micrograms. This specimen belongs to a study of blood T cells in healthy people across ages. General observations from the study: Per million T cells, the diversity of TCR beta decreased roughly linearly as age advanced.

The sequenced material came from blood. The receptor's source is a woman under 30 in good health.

CDR3 DNA sequence: TGTGCCACCAGTGATGGTGTCGAGCAGTACTTC. This codes for CATSDGVEQYF. V gene TRBV24-1 combines with J gene TRBJ2-7; D uncertain. The germline gives CDR1 KGHDR, CDR2 SFDVKD. The CDR3 is 11 residues long. Trimming stripped 3 bases from V and 6 bases from J, with 5 bases between.